Listed below are T cell receptor beta chains from one sample, sequenced in a study of cytomegalovirus exposure and HLA in healthy donors. Profiling relied on immunoSEQ multiplex PCR, and the TCRdb table lists in-frame clones only, not all of them. Of about 74,000 clones in the sample, 85% to 95% are singletons; the top ten hold 1.5% to 2%. Source material: PBMCs. Every receptor here comes from a woman aged 18-29 years in good health and CMV-seropositive. Each CDR3 is given with its conserved first and last residue. D genes are given only for firm matches. Clone size is shown for a subset of rows, as once, few, many or a class of expanded clone.

v_call: TRBV5-5; d_call: TRBD1; cdr3_length: 16; clone_size: NA; j_call: TRBJ1-4; cdr3_nt: TGTGCCAGCAGCTTGGAGGGGGACAGGGGTGTTGAAAAACTGTTTTTT; cdr3_aa: CASSLEGDRGVEKLFF
v_call: TRBV5-1; d_call: NA; cdr3_length: 17; clone_size: once; j_call: TRBJ1-3; cdr3_nt: TGCGCCAGCAGCTTGGGATCCAGGGATGGATCTGGAAACACCATATATTTT; cdr3_aa: CASSLGSRDGSGNTIYF
v_call: TRBV27; d_call: TRBD1; cdr3_length: 16; clone_size: NA; j_call: TRBJ1-2; cdr3_nt: TGTGCCAGCAGTTTAGGGGGACAGGCCTCCTCCTATGGCTACACCTTC; cdr3_aa: CASSLGGQASSYGYTF
v_call: TRBV16; d_call: NA; cdr3_length: 16; clone_size: NA; j_call: TRBJ1-2; cdr3_nt: TGTGCCAGCAGCCAATCCTCCGTAGGGGCGGACTATGGCTACACCTTC; cdr3_aa: CASSQSSVGADYGYTF
v_call: TRBV19; d_call: TRBD2; cdr3_length: 16; clone_size: NA; j_call: TRBJ2-7; cdr3_nt: TGTGCCAGTACCACTGGGGCCGGGACTAGCGGATACGAGCAGTACTTC; cdr3_aa: CASTTGAGTSGYEQYF
v_call: TRBV30; d_call: NA; cdr3_length: 15; clone_size: NA; j_call: TRBJ1-3; cdr3_nt: TGTGCCTGGAGTCCTTCAGGGTTCTCTGGAAACACCATATATTTT; cdr3_aa: CAWSPSGFSGNTIYF
v_call: TRBV4-1; d_call: TRBD2; cdr3_length: 13; clone_size: NA; j_call: TRBJ2-2; cdr3_nt: TGCGCCAGCAAGGGCGGGAGTACCGGGGAGCTGTTTTTT; cdr3_aa: CASKGGSTGELFF
v_call: TRBV25-1; d_call: TRBD2; cdr3_length: 15; clone_size: once; j_call: TRBJ2-1; cdr3_nt: TGTGCCAGCAGTGATGGGCTAGCGGGAGACAATGAGCAGTTCTTC; cdr3_aa: CASSDGLAGDNEQFF
v_call: TRBV29-1; d_call: TRBD2; cdr3_length: 12; clone_size: NA; j_call: TRBJ2-3; cdr3_nt: TGCAGCGTTGGAGGGGAGGGAGATACGCAGTATTTT; cdr3_aa: CSVGGEGDTQYF
v_call: TRBV19; d_call: NA; cdr3_length: 15; clone_size: NA; j_call: TRBJ2-7; cdr3_nt: TGTGCCAGTAGTATGAGGAGGGACCACTCCTACGAGCAGTACTTC; cdr3_aa: CASSMRRDHSYEQYF
v_call: TRBV30; d_call: NA; cdr3_length: 14; clone_size: NA; j_call: TRBJ2-1; cdr3_nt: TGTGCCTGGAGTCAGAGGGCACTTTACAATGAGCAGTTCTTC; cdr3_aa: CAWSQRALYNEQFF
v_call: TRBV5-6; d_call: NA; cdr3_length: 15; clone_size: NA; j_call: TRBJ2-2; cdr3_nt: TGTGCCAGCAGCTTTTACAGAAAGAACACCGGGGAGCTGTTTTTT; cdr3_aa: CASSFYRKNTGELFF
v_call: TRBV7-8; d_call: NA; cdr3_length: 15; clone_size: NA; j_call: TRBJ1-1; cdr3_nt: TGTGCCAGCAGCCGAGGGGGGGGCGGGAACACTGAAGCTTTCTTT; cdr3_aa: CASSRGGGGNTEAFF
v_call: TRBV4-1; d_call: TRBD1; cdr3_length: 20; clone_size: NA; j_call: TRBJ1-3; cdr3_nt: TGCGCCAGCAGCCTCTTTCTCGGGACAGGGGGTTCTTCCACTGGAAACACCATATATTTT; cdr3_aa: CASSLFLGTGGSSTGNTIYF
v_call: TRBV4-3; d_call: NA; cdr3_length: 14; clone_size: NA; j_call: TRBJ2-7; cdr3_nt: TGCGCCAGCAGCCAGGAAGAGGGGGGGTACGAGCAGTACTTC; cdr3_aa: CASSQEEGGYEQYF
v_call: TRBV6-1; d_call: TRBD2; cdr3_length: 12; clone_size: NA; j_call: TRBJ2-5; cdr3_nt: TGTGCCAGCAGTGAAGGTAGCGGGGCCCAGTACTTC; cdr3_aa: CASSEGSGAQYF
v_call: TRBV5-1; d_call: TRBD2; cdr3_length: 14; clone_size: NA; j_call: TRBJ2-1; cdr3_nt: TGCGCCAGCAGCTTCGGGACTAGCTTCGATGAGCAGTTCTTC; cdr3_aa: CASSFGTSFDEQFF
v_call: TRBV18; d_call: NA; cdr3_length: 18; clone_size: NA; j_call: TRBJ1-2; cdr3_nt: TGTGCCAGCTCACCGATTCGAAGTCAGGGGCAAGGTTTAAATGGCTACACCTTC; cdr3_aa: CASSPIRSQGQGLNGYTF
v_call: TRBV7-6; d_call: NA; cdr3_length: 14; clone_size: NA; j_call: TRBJ2-5; cdr3_nt: TGTGCCAGCAGCTTACTTGGGGGCTCGGAGGCCCAGTACTTC; cdr3_aa: CASSLLGGSEAQYF
v_call: TRBV7-2; d_call: TRBD1; cdr3_length: 14; clone_size: NA; j_call: TRBJ2-7; cdr3_nt: TGTGCCAGCAGCTTAAACCGTGACAGGGTCGAGCAGTACTTC; cdr3_aa: CASSLNRDRVEQYF
v_call: TRBV5-4; d_call: NA; cdr3_length: 15; clone_size: NA; j_call: TRBJ1-1; cdr3_nt: TGTGCCAGCAGCTTGCGTCGGGAACTCAACACTGAAGCTTTCTTT; cdr3_aa: CASSLRRELNTEAFF
v_call: TRBV10-1; d_call: NA; cdr3_length: 10; clone_size: NA; j_call: TRBJ2-7; cdr3_nt: TGCGCCAGGGGGCTCTACGAGCAGTACTTC; cdr3_aa: CARGLYEQYF
v_call: TRBV2; d_call: NA; cdr3_length: 13; clone_size: NA; j_call: TRBJ2-1; cdr3_nt: TGTGCCAGCAGTGAGGACAGCTACAATGAGCAGTTCTTC; cdr3_aa: CASSEDSYNEQFF
v_call: TRBV4-1; d_call: NA; cdr3_length: 14; clone_size: once; j_call: TRBJ2-7; cdr3_nt: TGCGCCAGCAGCTTCCTCACCGGGGTTTACGAGCAGTACTTC; cdr3_aa: CASSFLTGVYEQYF
v_call: TRBV6-5; d_call: NA; cdr3_length: 14; clone_size: NA; j_call: TRBJ1-2; cdr3_nt: TGTGCCAGCAGCCCTGGGGAGACAATCTATGGCTACACCTTC; cdr3_aa: CASSPGETIYGYTF
v_call: TRBV5-6; d_call: TRBD1; cdr3_length: 17; clone_size: NA; j_call: TRBJ1-4; cdr3_nt: TGTGCCAGCAGCCAAGGGGACAGGGCTGGCACTAATGAAAAACTGTTTTTT; cdr3_aa: CASSQGDRAGTNEKLFF
v_call: TRBV6-1; d_call: TRBD1; cdr3_length: 14; clone_size: NA; j_call: TRBJ2-7; cdr3_nt: TGTGCCAGCAGTGATCGGGACAGCGACTACGAGCAGTACTTC; cdr3_aa: CASSDRDSDYEQYF
v_call: TRBV19; d_call: NA; cdr3_length: 15; clone_size: NA; j_call: TRBJ2-5; cdr3_nt: TGTGCCAGTAGTACCCGGGGTCCGGGCGCAGAGACCCAGTACTTC; cdr3_aa: CASSTRGPGAETQYF
v_call: TRBV10-1; d_call: TRBD2; cdr3_length: 17; clone_size: once; j_call: TRBJ2-3; cdr3_nt: TGCGCCAGCAGTCCCACTGTTAGCGGGAGAGGTACAGATACGCAGTATTTT; cdr3_aa: CASSPTVSGRGTDTQYF
v_call: TRBV4-1; d_call: TRBD2; cdr3_length: 17; clone_size: NA; j_call: TRBJ2-3; cdr3_nt: TGCGCCAGCAGCCAAGTAGGTAGCGGGGGTGTCGCAGATACGCAGTATTTT; cdr3_aa: CASSQVGSGGVADTQYF
v_call: TRBV11-3; d_call: NA; cdr3_length: 13; clone_size: NA; j_call: TRBJ2-5; cdr3_nt: TGTGCCAGCAGCTTAGCTCCATCGGGTACGCAGTACTTC; cdr3_aa: CASSLAPSGTQYF
v_call: TRBV29-1; d_call: TRBD1; cdr3_length: 15; clone_size: NA; j_call: TRBJ2-7; cdr3_nt: TGCAGCGTTGAAGAGGCCCAGGGGGCGCAGAGGGAGCAGTACTTC; cdr3_aa: CSVEEAQGAQREQYF
v_call: TRBV6-6; d_call: NA; cdr3_length: 14; clone_size: NA; j_call: TRBJ2-5; cdr3_nt: TGTGCCAGCAGTTACCCCGCACTTCAAGAGACCCAGTACTTC; cdr3_aa: CASSYPALQETQYF
v_call: TRBV13; d_call: NA; cdr3_length: 16; clone_size: few; j_call: TRBJ1-1; cdr3_nt: TGTGCCAGCAGCTTATTGGGAACAGGGTTGAGCACTGAAGCTTTCTTT; cdr3_aa: CASSLLGTGLSTEAFF
v_call: TRBV19; d_call: TRBD1; cdr3_length: 16; clone_size: NA; j_call: TRBJ1-1; cdr3_nt: TGTGCCAGTAGTATTGGGACAGGGGAATTAAACACTGAAGCTTTCTTT; cdr3_aa: CASSIGTGELNTEAFF
v_call: TRBV9; d_call: TRBD2; cdr3_length: 15; clone_size: NA; j_call: TRBJ2-1; cdr3_nt: TGTGCCAGCAGCCCGGGGGGGCCCTCCTACAATGAGCAGTTCTTC; cdr3_aa: CASSPGGPSYNEQFF
v_call: TRBV13; d_call: NA; cdr3_length: 17; clone_size: NA; j_call: TRBJ2-4; cdr3_nt: TGTGCCAGCAGCTCCTGGGGGGAAGCAGGAGCCAAAAACATTCAGTACTTC; cdr3_aa: CASSSWGEAGAKNIQYF
v_call: TRBV30; d_call: NA; cdr3_length: 16; clone_size: NA; j_call: TRBJ1-2; cdr3_nt: TGTGCCTGGAGGAAGAGGATAGGGCAGGGCGACTATGGCTACACCTTC; cdr3_aa: CAWRKRIGQGDYGYTF
v_call: TRBV5-1; d_call: TRBD1; cdr3_length: 15; clone_size: NA; j_call: TRBJ2-2; cdr3_nt: TGCGCCAGCAGCCTAACAGGGGAGCACACCGGGGAGCTGTTTTTT; cdr3_aa: CASSLTGEHTGELFF
v_call: TRBV6-5; d_call: NA; cdr3_length: 16; clone_size: NA; j_call: TRBJ2-7; cdr3_nt: TGTGCCAGCAGTTACTCAACCCGACAGGATTTCTACGAGCAGTACTTC; cdr3_aa: CASSYSTRQDFYEQYF
v_call: TRBV7-9; d_call: TRBD2; cdr3_length: 14; clone_size: NA; j_call: TRBJ2-7; cdr3_nt: TGTGCCAGCAGCAATAGCGGGAAGGTCGACGAGCAGTACTTC; cdr3_aa: CASSNSGKVDEQYF